This is a list of T cell receptor beta chains from one sample in a study of cytomegalovirus exposure and HLA in healthy donors. Sequenced by immunoSEQ multiplex PCR; TCRdb stores in-frame clones only, minus some. The sample includes 140,000 or so clones, around 75% seen only once; the top ten take roughly 2%. The specimen was PBMCs. These receptor sequences come from a woman in her thirties or forties in good health and CMV-seronegative. Each CDR3 is given with its conserved first and last residue. The D gene is left open where the match is weak. Clone size appears in some rows only: once, few, many, or a class for an expanded clone.

cdr3_nt cdr3_aa v_call d_call clone_size j_call
TGTGCCAGCAGTTTCCACGGGGAGCTGTTTTTT CASSFHGELFF TRBV27 - once TRBJ2-2
TGTGCCAGCAGCCGTGACGGGGGCAATCAGCCCCAGCATTTT CASSRDGGNQPQHF TRBV7-6 - - TRBJ1-5
TGTGCCAGCAGCCCCGGGACAGGGGACAATGAGCAGTTCTTC CASSPGTGDNEQFF TRBV7-7 TRBD1 once TRBJ2-1
TGTGCCAGCAGCCCACCCACAACCGTGGAGGGCACAGATACGCAGTATTTT CASSPPTTVEGTDTQYF TRBV7-6 - - TRBJ2-3
TGCAGCGTTGAGTACGGCCTATCGGGGCAGTACTTC CSVEYGLSGQYF TRBV29-1 - - TRBJ2-7
TGTGCCAGCAGGCCCTATAGCAATCAGCCCCAGCATTTT CASRPYSNQPQHF TRBV27 - - TRBJ1-5
TGCGCCAGCAGCGACTTGAACACTGAAGCTTTCTTT CASSDLNTEAFF TRBV10-1 - few TRBJ1-1
TGCGCCAGCAGCTCCGGGACAGGGGTTGAAAAACTGTTTTTT CASSSGTGVEKLFF TRBV5-1 TRBD1 - TRBJ1-4
TGTGCCAGCAGGCTGGACAGGGCAGGCACTGAAGCTTTCTTT CASRLDRAGTEAFF TRBV2 TRBD1 - TRBJ1-1
TGTGCCAGCAGGAGGGGGGAGGGGGCTAACTATGGCTACACCTTC CASRRGEGANYGYTF TRBV6-1 - few TRBJ1-2
TGTGCCTGGAGTATTCAGTTAAACACCGGGGAGCTGTTTTTT CAWSIQLNTGELFF TRBV30 - - TRBJ2-2
TGCGCCAGCAGCCAGACAGGGGAATTGACACCCCTCCACTTT CASSQTGELTPLHF TRBV5-1 TRBD1 - TRBJ1-6
TGCGCCAGCAGCGAAGGGACAGGGGGACAGTCGACTGAAGCTTTCTTT CASSEGTGGQSTEAFF TRBV5-1 TRBD1 - TRBJ1-1
TGTGCCAGCAGTCGCCAAGCGGGGTTCAATGAGCAGTTCTTC CASSRQAGFNEQFF TRBV5-4 TRBD2 - TRBJ2-1
TGTGCCATCAGTGAGTCGACAGGCCCGGTTCGGTATTTT CAISESTGPVRYF TRBV10-3 - - TRBJ2-3
TGTGCCAGCAGCTTGTTTATTAGCGGCTCCTACGAGCAGTACTTC CASSLFISGSYEQYF TRBV5-8 - - TRBJ2-7
TGTGCCAGCAGCTTGCTAGCGGGGAACTACAATGAGCAGTTCTTC CASSLLAGNYNEQFF TRBV5-6 TRBD2 few TRBJ2-1
TGTGCCAGCAGCTTGGTGAGCGGATCCATCTACGAGCAGTACTTC CASSLVSGSIYEQYF TRBV5-4 - - TRBJ2-7
TGTGCCAGTAAGAGGGACAGGTCCTATGGCTACACCTTC CASKRDRSYGYTF TRBV19 TRBD1 few TRBJ1-2
TGTGCCAGTGGGGGGAGCTCCTATAATTCACCCCTCCACTTT CASGGSSYNSPLHF TRBV19 - - TRBJ1-6
TGTGCCAGTAGTAGGGGTGGGCTAGCAGGCAATGAGCAGTTCTTC CASSRGGLAGNEQFF TRBV19 - - TRBJ2-1
TGTGCTACGAGAACGGGGTCTGAGGTTGGCTACACCTTC CATRTGSEVGYTF TRBV27 - - TRBJ1-2
TGTGCCAGCAGCCCCCGGGGGGGTTCACTGGTATATGGCTACACCTTC CASSPRGGSLVYGYTF TRBV9 - - TRBJ1-2
TGTGCCACCCAGGGGACAGATACGCAGTATTTT CATQGTDTQYF TRBV6-6 - - TRBJ2-3
TGTGCCAGCAGCTTGAGGCTAGCGGGGGGAGAGACCCAGTACTTC CASSLRLAGGETQYF TRBV5-4 TRBD2 - TRBJ2-5
TGTGCCAGCAGTTTATCCCCCAGCGTATTCCGTCTCTACGAGCAGTACTTC CASSLSPSVFRLYEQYF TRBV28 - - TRBJ2-7
TGTGCCAGCTCACCACAGGGGAATCAGCCCCAGCATTTT CASSPQGNQPQHF TRBV18 - - TRBJ1-5
TGTGCCAGCAGGACACTAGCTAAGAGGGCCCATGAGCAGTTCTTC CASRTLAKRAHEQFF TRBV11-2 - - TRBJ2-1
TGTGCCAGCAGGCCCCTTGCGGACAATGAGCAGTTCTTC CASRPLADNEQFF TRBV6-1 - - TRBJ2-1
TGTGCCAGCAGCGAGACAGTGAACACTGAAGCTTTCTTT CASSETVNTEAFF TRBV28 - - TRBJ1-1
TGTGCCAGCACCCTCCTCGGCTTGGGGGGTCGCTACGAGCAGTACTTC CASTLLGLGGRYEQYF TRBV2 - - TRBJ2-7
TGCGCCAGCAGGACCTTGGACAGCAGCTATGGCTACACCTTC CASRTLDSSYGYTF TRBV10-2 - few TRBJ1-2
TGTGCCAGCAGCTTGGAGCCGGGAGAGTACAATGAGCAGTTCTTC CASSLEPGEYNEQFF TRBV5-4 - - TRBJ2-1
TGTGCCAGCAGTTTAAACATGAACACTGAAGCTTTCTTT CASSLNMNTEAFF TRBV27 - - TRBJ1-1
TGTGCCAGCAGCCCAGCCCGGGACACACGAAATGAGCAGTTCTTC CASSPARDTRNEQFF TRBV11-2 - once TRBJ2-1
TGTGCCAGCAGCCCACTAGCGGGCGGGGGCGAGCAGTACTTC CASSPLAGGGEQYF TRBV6-1 TRBD2 - TRBJ2-7
TGTGCCAGCAGCCAGAACCGGGACAGCACTGAAGCTTTCTTT CASSQNRDSTEAFF TRBV14 TRBD1 - TRBJ1-1
TGTGCCAGCAGTGGAACAGGGTACACTGAAGCTTTCTTT CASSGTGYTEAFF TRBV6-1 - - TRBJ1-1
TGTGCCATCAGGACAGGGACAGGGTCTGGGCAGCCCCAGCATTTT CAIRTGTGSGQPQHF TRBV10-3 TRBD1 - TRBJ1-5
TGTGCCAGCACCCTGGGACTGGTGAGCTCCTACGAGCAGTACTTC CASTLGLVSSYEQYF TRBV2 - - TRBJ2-7
TGTGCCATCAAACCGGGACAGTACCCCTACGAGCAGTACTTC CAIKPGQYPYEQYF TRBV10-3 TRBD1 once TRBJ2-7
TGCGCCAGCAGCTTGGCCTGGGGGGTTGGCACTGAAGCTTTCTTT CASSLAWGVGTEAFF TRBV5-1 - - TRBJ1-1
TGCAGCGTTGAAGATGCGGACAGGCCGACCTACGAGCAGTACTTC CSVEDADRPTYEQYF TRBV29-1 TRBD1 - TRBJ2-7
TGTGCCAGCAGTTTATGGGGGCGGGACGAGCAGTACTTC CASSLWGRDEQYF TRBV27 - - TRBJ2-7
TGTGCCAGCACCAATAGCGCCAACACTGAAGCTTTCTTT CASTNSANTEAFF TRBV6-5 - - TRBJ1-1
TGTGCCAGCAGTGAAAGGGGGACAGGGGGCGTTTATTCCGGGGAGCTGTTTTTT CASSERGTGGVYSGELFF TRBV6-1 TRBD1 - TRBJ2-2
TGTGCCAGCAGCCAGGACAGGGCGGCCCCCTACGAGCAGTACTTC CASSQDRAAPYEQYF TRBV6-5 TRBD1 - TRBJ2-7
TGTGCCAGCAGACAGGGGTTTTCCTACAATGAGCAGTTCTTC CASRQGFSYNEQFF TRBV6-6 TRBD1 - TRBJ2-1
TGTGCCAGCAGGTCTCAGAGGGATACGCAGTATTTT CASRSQRDTQYF TRBV6-5 - - TRBJ2-3
TGTGCCCCGGGACAGCCCGGCTACGAGCAGTACTTC CAPGQPGYEQYF TRBV10-3 TRBD1 - TRBJ2-7
TGTGCCAGCTCACTCGACCAAGGCGCAACAGGGGCAAGAAACACCATATATTTT CASSLDQGATGARNTIYF TRBV18 TRBD1 - TRBJ1-3
TGTGCCACCAGCAGAACGACAGGCTATGGCTACACCTTC CATSRTTGYGYTF TRBV15 - few TRBJ1-2
TGTGCCAGCAGCTTCGGACAGGGGCATTATGGCTACACCTTC CASSFGQGHYGYTF TRBV7-9 TRBD1 - TRBJ1-2